What follows are 5 T cell receptor beta chains derived from one specimen sequenced in a study of blood T cell repertoires in COVID-19. Profiled with immunoSEQ multiplex PCR; TCRdb holds only in-frame clones, not every one. The sample includes 300,000 to 350,000 clones, roughly 90% of them seen just once. The sample was peripheral blood. These receptors all stem from a man younger than 30 with active or convalescent COVID-19.

J is TRBJ1-1 and V is TRBV20-1; 7 positions agree with TRBD1. Trimming at V came to 4 bases and at J to 0 bases, leaving 8 bases not matched to a gene. The CDR3 has 15 residues. Per germline, CDR1 DFQATT and CDR2 SNEGSKA (reference sequence). In DNA, the CDR3 is TGCAGTGCTACTGATCCGGGACAGTTGAACACTGAAGCTTTCTTT. Protein product: CSATDPGQLNTEAFF.

The chain uses TRBV11-2 and TRBJ1-5; 11 nucleotides line up with TRBD1. The trim removed 0 bases at V and 0 bases at J, leaving 7 bases unmatched. This CDR3 has 19 amino acids. Germline loops: CDR1 SGHAT, CDR2 FQNNGV. The CDR3 nucleotides read TGTGCCAGCAGCTTAGATTCCGGGACAGGGGGTTATAGCAATCAGCCCCAGCATTTT. It translates to CASSLDSGTGGYSNQPQHF.

The V gene is TRBV11-2, the J gene TRBJ2-7; possibly TRBD2 for D (5 bases). CDR3 length: 15 residues. Trimming stripped 0 bases from V and 4 bases from J, with 13 bases between. Germline V gene sequence: CDR1 SGHAT, CDR2 FQNNGV. CDR3 nucleotides: TGTGCCAGCAGCTTAGATCTCGGACGGACTTACGAGCAGTACTTC. This gives the protein CASSLDLGRTYEQYF.

The genes are TRBV7-3 and TRBJ2-3; tentatively, D is TRBD2 (6 bases). With 1 base removed from V and 6 bases from J, the gap between germline ends came to 17 bases. This CDR3 spans 16 amino acids. CDR1 SGHTA and CDR2 FQGTGA come from the germline V gene. CDR3 nucleotide sequence: TGTGCCAGCAGCTTAAACGGGAGAGAACCCCTCGATACGCAGTATTTT. It is translated as CASSLNGREPLDTQYF.

This chain links TRBV19 with TRBJ1-5, with TRBD1 identical over 7 bases. Germline V gene sequence: CDR1 LNHDA, CDR2 SQIVND (reference sequence). With 7 bases clipped from V and 1 base from J, the junction kept 7 bases outside the gene matches. The CDR3 is made up of 15 amino acids. This chain's CDR3 is CASTSTQGSNQPQHF. For the CDR3, the DNA is TGTGCCAGTACGTCCACACAGGGGAGCAATCAGCCCCAGCATTTT.